This TCR beta chain stems from a study of early T cells in non-severe SARS-CoV-2 infection. Study in general: From unsorted whole blood, bulk RNA was sequenced, and the chains remained unpaired.

Attachment of unique molecular identifiers to individual cDNA molecules was performed. A single record per CDR3 protein comes from TCRdb applying MiXCR to the 5' RACE reads. In the table there are more than 80,000 distinct CDR3 sequences, about 15% of which are singletons. Turning to this clonotype: Antigen unknown.

V lost 6 bases to trimming and J lost 0 bases; unmatched junction nucleotides: 4. CDR1 and CDR2 from the germline V gene are MNHNY and SVGAGI (reference sequence). CDR3 size: 17 residues. Points from the study as a whole: Matching against VDJdb likely underestimated virus-specific expansions, favoring anti-spike CD8.

The J gene is TRBJ2-4, the V gene TRBV6-6; TRBD2 agrees at 14 bases. Sequenced input: whole blood. The receptor comes from an adult who was a healthcare worker with PCR-confirmed SARS-CoV-2 infection or an uninfected control (not recorded which). In DNA form, the CDR3 reads TGTGCCAGCAGGGGGACTAGCGGGAGTGTAGCCAAAAACATTCAGTACTTC. Translated: CASRGTSGSVAKNIQYF.